Detailed here is one T cell receptor beta chain. Its target is not known. Primers: 60 Vbeta forward and 13 Jbeta reverse. The data were produced by immunoSEQ multiplex PCR, yet TCRdb's version contains in-frame clones alone and is incomplete. This table holds over 70,000 clones. This sample stems from a study of cytomegalovirus exposure and HLA in healthy donors. Study-level findings and limits: The study reported that TCR beta sequences accurately predicted HLA-A and HLA-B alleles in most subjects. In a later analysis, TCR beta V- and J-gene trimming showed a link to a missense DCLRE1C variant.

The J segment lost 3 bases and the V segment lost 4 bases, leaving 7 bases of the junction unmatched. This CDR3 has 15 residues. Germline CDR1 WSHSY, CDR2 SAAADI. This chain uses TRBV10-2 with TRBJ2-7; TRBD1 matches at 9 bases. The source of this sequence is a woman in her forties in good health and CMV-seropositive. The material sequenced was PBMCs. The CDR3 reads CASSVSRQGGYEQYF. CDR3 DNA: TGCGCCAGCAGTGTCTCACGACAGGGGGGCTACGAGCAGTACTTC.